This TCR beta chain emerged from a study of control samples from healthy donors and cancer patients. Using immunoSEQ multiplex PCR, the repertoire was profiled, and TCRdb retains in-frame clones only, with some absent. The sample has about 94,000 clones; about nine tenths are singletons. Trimming left V 5 bases short and J 4 bases short, with 12 bases between. The CDR3 contains 14 residues. Germline lookup yields CDR1 SGHVS and CDR2 FQNEAQ. The source material was blood. J is TRBJ1-5 and V is TRBV7-8; D not resolved. This clonotype originated in a woman aged 18 to 35 in good health. Here the CDR3 reads CASSPARVNQPQHF. The CDR3 region has the DNA TGTGCCAGCAGCCCGGCGCGGGTAAATCAGCCCCAGCATTTT.